Detailed here is one TCR beta chain. Its antigen is unknown. V shed 4 bases and J shed 8 bases, with 15 bases lying between them. This CDR3 is 13 amino acids long. Germline loops: CDR1 MNHEY, CDR2 SMNVEV (reference sequence). The data originate from a study of OX40 agonist ivuxolimab in advanced cancers. As for the study in general: Aged about 23 to 90 with a mean of about 63 years, they were about 83% male. Whole-study findings and limits: Among patients with partial responses at 0.1-3.0 mg/kg, clonal expansion was among the lowest. CD8+ T cells showed, on average, more clonal expansion than CD4+ cells.

At cycle 4 day 1, cycle 7 day 1, and baseline, blood was sampled. TCRdb keeps only in-frame clones here, not all; method: immunoSEQ multiplex PCR. Of about 90,000 clones in the sample, about 89% were seen once. This chain joins TRBV27 and TRBJ2-7; possibly TRBD2 for D (5 bases). The sequence derives from an adult with an advanced solid tumor such as melanoma, head and neck, liver or kidney cancer. Sequencing was performed on CD4+ or CD8+ T cells sorted from blood, taken in a trial of the OX40 agonist ivuxolimab. In DNA, the CDR3 is TGTGCCAGCAGTTCCCGAGAGGGCGGCAAGCAGTACTTC. It is translated as CASSSREGGKQYF.